The source of this TCR beta chain is a study of shared clonotypes between healthy human individuals. Looking at the study overall: There were three CD4 naive, three CD4 memory, two CD8 naive and one CD8 memory plates per donor. Study-wide findings and caveats: Naive subsets usually exceeded memory subsets in estimated richness. The represented genetic and exposure-history diversity was limited by the small number of donors.

Regarding this clone: Its target is not known.

The CDR3 runs 13 residues. The germline V gene encodes CDR1 SNHLY and CDR2 FYNNEI. V was pared by 6 bases and J by 2 bases, with 11 bases between. The naive CD8 population came from CD45RO-negative cells selected for CCR7, without terminally differentiated effector memory CD45RA+ cells. The genomic DNA of each subset was split evenly across several immunoSEQ plates. The table came from immunoSEQ multiplex PCR; TCRdb's copy has only in-frame clones and leaves some out. The sample lists hundreds of thousands of clones; about 95% were seen once. This clonotype originated in a woman in her thirties in good health. The sequencing input was naive CD8+ T cells sorted from blood. The V and J genes are TRBV2 and TRBJ2-7, with a weak D call TRBD2 (6 bases). The CDR3 DNA reads as TGTGCCAGCAGCGCGGGACCGGCCTACGAGCAGTACTTC. This encodes CASSAGPAYEQYF.